This paragraph reports one TCR beta chain. Seattle enrolled patients during active infection and tracked them longitudinally. Clones were sequenced by immunoSEQ multiplex PCR, and TCRdb holds only the in-frame ones, with some missing. The data contain some 64,000 clones, roughly 72% of them seen just once; the ten biggest clones take up around 4.8%. The sample is drawn from a study of blood T cell repertoires in COVID-19. This clonotype was obtained from a woman aged 70-85 years with COVID-19, enrolled during active disease. The specimen sequenced was peripheral blood.

CDR3 loop: CATSPGQGAPGYTF. The CDR3 coding sequence is TGTGCCACCAGTCCGGGACAGGGGGCGCCTGGCTACACCTTC. The chain joins TRBV15 to TRBJ1-2; TRBD1 aligns across 12 bases. Germline values: CDR1 LNHNV, CDR2 YYDKDF (reference sequence). The CDR3 totals 14 residues. J was trimmed by 7 bases and V by 6 bases; bases with no gene match: 6. The variable domain in full, with the rest retrieved from reference TRBV15 and TRBJ1-2, is DAMVIQNPRYQVTQFGKPVTLSCSQTLNHNVMYWYQQKSSQAPKLLFHYYDKDFNNEADTPDNFQSRRPNTSFCFLDIRSPGLGDTAMYLCATSPGQGAPGYTFGSGTRLTVV.